This T cell receptor (beta chain) was sequenced during a study of blood T cell repertoires in COVID-19. Across the study: The origin of the acute and convalescent COVID-19 samples was the United States, Italy and Spain. Sample material is recorded as cDNA or gDNA derived from T cells, B-cell-depleted T cells, or PBMCs.

In the original processing: The authors estimated nucleated cell counts from reference gene primer amplification. The data were produced by immunoSEQ multiplex PCR, yet TCRdb's version contains in-frame clones alone and is incomplete. V, J and clone size were drawn from that table, and D and trimming were deduced from the DNA. Of some 120,000 clones listed, approximately 87% were seen once; the top ten hold around 2%. CDR1 is SGHAT and CDR2 is FQNNGV in the germline V gene. The CDR3 length is 13 residues. Deletions cut 3 bases from V and 2 bases from J, with 6 bases between. This receptor was taken from a man aged 25 to 40 with acute or convalescent COVID-19. Sequencing was done on a sample of peripheral blood. The gene calls are TRBV11-2 and TRBJ2-3, with D perhaps TRBD2 (5 bases). This CDR3 reads CASSFDYTDTQYF. Written as DNA, the CDR3 is TGTGCCAGCAGCTTCGACTACACAGATACGCAGTATTTT.